These 19 T cell receptor beta chains were sequenced from one sample in a study of blood T cell repertoires in COVID-19. Assay: immunoSEQ multiplex PCR; the TCRdb copy retains only in-frame clones and omits some. The sample contains about 64,000 clones, approximately 91% of which appear only once. The sequenced sample consisted of peripheral blood. The receptors were gathered from a man between 65 and 85 years old with acute or convalescent COVID-19.

The genes are TRBV10-3 and TRBJ1-2; D perhaps matches TRBD1 (5 bases). The germline CDR1 and CDR2 sequences are ENHRY and SYGVKD. The CDR3 is 12 residues long. Trimming cost V 5 bases and J 8 bases, with 12 bases left between them. The CDR3 DNA reads as TGTGCCATCAGTCAGCAGGGTCTGGGCTACACCTTC. Protein sequence: CAISQQGLGYTF.

This clone was found a few times. This sequence joins TRBV7-6 and TRBJ1-1, with 10 positions matching TRBD1. Per the germline V gene, CDR1 is SGHVS and CDR2 is FNYEAQ. V shed 4 bases and J 8 bases; nucleotides not matched to a gene: 4. The CDR3 runs to 13 residues. CDR3 protein: CASSSGQGREAFF. Written as DNA, the CDR3 is TGTGCCAGCAGCTCGGGACAGGGGCGAGAAGCTTTCTTT.

The rearrangement links TRBV30 to TRBJ1-2, with 11 bases aligning to TRBD1. Germline V gene sequence: CDR1 GTSNPN, CDR2 SVGIG (reference sequence). The CDR3 consists of 15 residues. The V segment lost 1 base and the J segment 12 bases; nucleotides outside the gene matches: 13. The CDR3 reads CAWSGGWTGGNLNTF. CDR3 nucleotide sequence: TGTGCCTGGAGTGGGGGATGGACAGGGGGCAACTTGAACACCTTC.

Concerning this clone: Since a much larger clone is just one base distant, this may be a read error. This sequence joins TRBV14 and TRBJ1-1; D not resolved. V lost 5 bases to trimming and J lost 3 bases, with 4 bases between them. This CDR3 spans 11 amino acids. Germline CDR1 and CDR2: SGHDN and FVKESK. CDR3 nucleotide sequence: TGTGCCAGCAGCTCCTACACTGAAGCTTTCTTT. Its translation is CASSSYTEAFF.

The chain uses TRBV19 and TRBJ2-7, with 7 bases fitting TRBD1. The CDR3 loop spans 13 amino acids. CDR1 and CDR2 (germline): LNHDA, SQIVND (reference sequence). V lost 1 base, J lost 3 bases, and 0 bases stayed unmatched. The CDR3 loop is CASSIGQGYEQYF. CDR3 DNA sequence: TGTGCCAGTAGTATAGGACAGGGCTACGAGCAGTACTTC. The full variable domain, in which reference TRBV19 and TRBJ2-7 provide the parts outside the CDR3, is DGGITQSPKYLFRKEGQNVTLSCEQNLNHDAMYWYRQDPGQGLRLIYYSQIVNDFQKGDIAEGYSVSREKKESFPLTVTSAQKNPTAFYLCASSIGQGYEQYFGPGTRLTVT.

This clone was recorded only once. This chain links TRBV6-2 or TRBV6-3 with TRBJ2-1, with TRBD2 identical over 8 bases. V lost 6 bases, J lost 2 bases, and 9 bases stayed unmatched. The CDR3 totals 16 residues. CDR1 is MNHEY and CDR2 is SVGEGT in the germline V gene. CDR3 amino acids: CASSSGTSHPYNEQFF. The CDR3 DNA reads TGTGCCAGCAGCTCCGGGACTAGTCACCCCTACAATGAGCAGTTCTTC.

The CDR3 spells CASSLAGQGGKETQYF. The DNA for the CDR3 is TGTGCCAGCAGCTTAGCGGGACAGGGGGGAAAAGAGACCCAGTACTTC. The gene calls are TRBV7-2 and TRBJ2-5, with 11 nucleotides matching TRBD1. The germline V gene encodes CDR1 SGHTA and CDR2 FQGNSA. V lost 0 bases to trimming and J lost 3 bases; unmatched junction nucleotides: 3. The CDR3 runs 16 residues.

In DNA form, the CDR3 reads TGTGCCAGCAGCTTAGGGAACAGGGGATTTAATGAGCAGTTCTTC. Its translation: CASSLGNRGFNEQFF. The chain has TRBV11-3 and TRBJ2-1; 7 bases align to TRBD1. This CDR3 spans 15 amino acids. The J segment lost 7 bases and the V segment lost 1 base, leaving 7 bases of the junction unmatched. CDR1 SGHNT and CDR2 YENEEA come from the germline V gene.

The genes are TRBV10-3 and TRBJ2-7; a possible D gene is TRBD1 (5 bases). The CDR3 consists of 11 residues. Trimming stripped 4 bases from V and 4 bases from J, with 5 bases between. The germline V gene encodes CDR1 ENHRY and CDR2 SYGVKD. CDR3: CAISGQYEQYF. CDR3 nucleotide sequence: TGTGCCATCAGTGGACAGTACGAGCAGTACTTC.

The CDR3: CASSLDGGGRSSPLHF. The CDR3 nucleotides are TGTGCCAGCAGTTTAGACGGAGGGGGCCGTTCATCACCCCTCCACTTT. The V call is TRBV27, the J call TRBJ1-6; TRBD1 aligns across 7 bases. The V gene end was trimmed by 2 bases and the J gene end by 10 bases; junction bases not matched to a gene: 11. The length of the CDR3 is 16 residues. The germline V gene encodes CDR1 MNHEY and CDR2 SMNVEV (reference sequence).

The gene calls are TRBV15 and TRBJ1-3; D is unresolved. Per the germline V gene, CDR1 is LNHNV and CDR2 is YYDKDF (reference sequence). This CDR3 is built from 16 residues. V shed 1 base and J shed 0 bases, with 10 bases lying between them. Written as DNA, the CDR3 is TGTGCCACCAGCAGAGGTACGAGTCCCTCTGGAAACACCATATATTTT. Translated: CATSRGTSPSGNTIYF. The full variable domain, with the rest looked up from reference TRBV15 and TRBJ1-3, is DAMVIQNPRYQVTQFGKPVTLSCSQTLNHNVMYWYQQKSSQAPKLLFHYYDKDFNNEADTPDNFQSRRPNTSFCFLDIRSPGLGDTAMYLCATSRGTSPSGNTIYFGEGSWLTVV.

J is TRBJ1-2 and V is TRBV9, with D perhaps matching TRBD1 (5 bases). Between the trimmed V and J ends, which lost 3 bases and 2 bases, there was a span of 11 bases. Germline values: CDR1 SGDLS, CDR2 YYNGEE. There are 14 residues in the CDR3. CDR3 residues: CASSAPGGNYGYTF. The DNA for the CDR3 is TGTGCCAGCAGCGCGCCCGGGGGAAACTATGGCTACACCTTC.

As DNA, the CDR3 is TGCAGCGTCCAGGAGGGATCAGGCAGGAATCAGCCCCAGCATTTT. It translates to CSVQEGSGRNQPQHF. This chain joins TRBV29-1 and TRBJ1-5, with unresolved D. Germline V gene lookup returns CDR1 SQVTM and CDR2 ANQGSEA. The CDR3 is made up of 15 amino acids. The ends were cut back, 6 bases at V and 4 bases at J, with 19 bases in the middle.

V and J are TRBV19 and TRBJ2-1, with 7 bases fitting TRBD1. Germline CDR1 is LNHDA and CDR2 is SQIVND (reference sequence). This CDR3 has 13 amino acids. V trimming: 6 bases; J trimming: 2 bases; junction bases outside the gene matches: 1. This CDR3 reads CASSRGTYNEQFF. CDR3 nucleotide sequence: TGTGCCAGTAGCAGGGGGACCTACAATGAGCAGTTCTTC.

The chain combines TRBV18 with TRBJ1-6; TRBD1 matches at 7 bases. The CDR3 is 16 residues long. The V and J ends lost 2 bases and 7 bases, in that order; junction bases with no gene match: 8. Germline CDR1 reads KGHSH; CDR2 reads LQKENI. Written as DNA, the CDR3 is TGTGCCAGCTCACCAGTTAGCGGGACAGTAAATTCACCCCTCCACTTT. Protein: CASSPVSGTVNSPLHF.

The J gene is TRBJ1-2, the V gene TRBV6-6; the D gene is possibly TRBD1 (6 bases). Per germline, CDR1 MNHNY and CDR2 SVGAGI (reference sequence). The CDR3 consists of 15 residues. V lost 6 bases and J 4 bases, leaving 18 bases between the germline ends. The CDR3 coding sequence is TGTGCCAGCAGCGCTCGGACAGCGTCCCTCTATGGCTACACCTTC. Translating gives CASSARTASLYGYTF.

The rearrangement joins TRBV6-2 or TRBV6-3 to TRBJ2-3; the match to TRBD2 covers 9 bases. Per germline, CDR1 MNHEY and CDR2 SVGEGT. The junction had 14 bases not matched to a gene; V was cut back by 5 bases and J by 5 bases. The CDR3 has 17 residues. This CDR3 reads CASSPRWARGGIDTQYF. The CDR3 nucleotides read TGTGCCAGCAGTCCACGGTGGGCGCGGGGGGGAATAGATACGCAGTATTTT.

V gene TRBV3-1 (or the pseudogene TRBV3-2) combines with J gene TRBJ2-3; possibly TRBD2 for D (6 bases). Germline lookup yields CDR1 LGHDT and CDR2 YNNKEL (reference sequence). Trimming cost V 7 bases and J 7 bases, with 21 bases left between them. This CDR3 region has 15 residues. The chain's CDR3 is CASKRSGVRVYTQYF. The DNA for the CDR3 is TGTGCCAGCAAACGATCGGGGGTCCGTGTGTATACGCAGTATTTT.

The chain is built from TRBV6-5 and TRBJ1-2; TRBD1 matches at 9 bases. Germline CDR1 is MNHEY and CDR2 is SVGAGI. Trimming cost V 6 bases and J 8 bases; bases outside gene matches: 10. This CDR3 spans 14 amino acids. This CDR3 reads CASSFTGQGSGYTF. The CDR3 DNA reads as TGTGCCAGCAGCTTTACGGGACAGGGATCCGGCTACACCTTC.